Listed below are T cell receptor beta chains from one sample, sequenced in a study of lymphopenia after photon versus proton radiotherapy. Sequencing used immunoSEQ multiplex PCR; TCRdb keeps in-frame clones, though not all of them. The sample yields approximately 30,000 clones, about four fifths seen once. This specimen consisted of peripheral blood, obtained from a patient treated with photon-based radiotherapy. The receptors derive from a woman in her 50s with pancreatic cancer. Both conserved end residues are part of each CDR3. Fields, in order: V gene, D gene, J gene, clone size, CDR3 length, CDR3 DNA, CDR3 protein. D genes are given only for firm matches. Rows may omit the clone size; those that give it use once, few, many or a size class.

TRBV7-2	NA	TRBJ1-3	once	13	TGTGCCAGCAGCTTTGACAGGAGAAACACCATATATTTT	CASSFDRRNTIYF
TRBV4-1	NA	TRBJ1-4	NA	16	TGCGCCAGCAGCCAAGACATCGGTGTTGCTAATGAAAAACTGTTTTTT	CASSQDIGVANEKLFF
TRBV16	TRBD2	TRBJ2-7	NA	14	TGTGCCAGCAGCCAAGGTGGGAGGGACTACGAGCAGTACTTC	CASSQGGRDYEQYF
TRBV19	TRBD1	TRBJ1-5	NA	15	TGTGCCAGTAGCAACGGGGGACAGGGCTCGCAGCCCCAGCATTTT	CASSNGGQGSQPQHF
TRBV2	NA	TRBJ1-5	NA	14	TGTGCCAGCAGTGAAAACAAACGGGATCAGCCCCAGCATTTT	CASSENKRDQPQHF
TRBV14	TRBD1	TRBJ1-1	NA	17	TGTGCCAGCAGCCTAGAGGGGGCCCCTGAAAGATGGACTGAAGCTTTCTTT	CASSLEGAPERWTEAFF
TRBV7-2	NA	TRBJ1-1	NA	15	TGTGCCAGCAGCAGATCCGACAGGCTGAACACTGAAGCTTTCTTT	CASSRSDRLNTEAFF
TRBV5-6	TRBD2	TRBJ2-7	few	17	TGTGCCAGCAGCTTGGTGTCTAGCGGGAGACCTAGCTACGAGCAGTACTTC	CASSLVSSGRPSYEQYF
TRBV7-6	TRBD1	TRBJ1-1	few	14	TGTGCCAGCAGCTACAGGGGGCGGGACACTGAAGCTTTCTTT	CASSYRGRDTEAFF
TRBV2	TRBD1	TRBJ2-1	NA	19	TGTGCCAGCAGTCTCCTCCCCACGGACAGGTCGAGGGGTGGAAATGAGCAGTTCTTC	CASSLLPTDRSRGGNEQFF
TRBV27	TRBD2	TRBJ2-1	NA	17	TGTGCCAGCAGTTTAGGGGCGGGGGGGCCATCCTACAATGAGCAGTTCTTC	CASSLGAGGPSYNEQFF
TRBV19	TRBD2	TRBJ2-1	NA	18	TGTGCCAGTAGTACCACGGGACTAGCGGGAGGACCCTACAATGAGCAGTTCTTC	CASSTTGLAGGPYNEQFF
TRBV28	NA	TRBJ2-5	NA	16	TGTGCCAGCAGTTCCCCACTAGGGCGCGGAGAAGAGACCCAGTACTTC	CASSSPLGRGEETQYF
TRBV4-3	NA	TRBJ1-2	NA	17	TGCGCCAGCAGCCAAGTCGGGGGGGACGCTGCTAACTATGGCTACACCTTC	CASSQVGGDAANYGYTF
TRBV29-1	NA	TRBJ1-1	NA	13	TGCAGCGTTGAACCCGGACTGGACACTGAAGCTTTCTTT	CSVEPGLDTEAFF
TRBV21-1	NA	TRBJ2-3	NA	21	TGTGCCAGCAGCAAAGGGGCTACAGGGCTAGCGGGAGAGAGCAGCACAGATACGCAGTATTTT	CASSKGATGLAGESSTDTQYF
TRBV9	TRBD1	TRBJ1-4	NA	15	TGTGCCAGCAGCATCTTGGGACAGAAGAATGAAAAACTGTTTTTT	CASSILGQKNEKLFF
TRBV6-1	TRBD1	TRBJ2-7	NA	15	TGTGCCAGCAGGAAGGGACAGGGGGCAATCTACGAGCAGTACTTC	CASRKGQGAIYEQYF
TRBV7-9	NA	TRBJ2-1	NA	16	TGTGCCAGCAACCCGGGCGTCGTCAGCTCCTACAATGAGCAGTTCTTC	CASNPGVVSSYNEQFF
TRBV18	NA	TRBJ2-2	NA	16	TGTGCCAGCTCGCCCCCCTCGCGGCCCCCTGCCGGGGAGCTGTTTTTT	CASSPPSRPPAGELFF
TRBV7-2	TRBD1	TRBJ1-3	NA	16	TGTGCCAGCAGCAGGGGGACAGTAGCTTCTGGAAACACCATATATTTT	CASSRGTVASGNTIYF
TRBV16	TRBD1	TRBJ1-5	NA	15	TGTGCCAGCAGCCATGAGACAGGGGTGGGGCAGCCCCAGCATTTT	CASSHETGVGQPQHF
TRBV5-4	NA	TRBJ1-1	NA	15	TGTGCCAGCAGCTTGGGGGCAGGGATGAACACTGAAGCTTTCTTT	CASSLGAGMNTEAFF
TRBV19	NA	TRBJ1-5	NA	16	TGTGCCAGTAGTATGGGATACAGGTATAGCAATCAGCCCCAGCATTTT	CASSMGYRYSNQPQHF
TRBV5-6	NA	TRBJ2-3	NA	12	TGTGCCAGCAGCTTGGTCGAGGGTACGCAGTATTTT	CASSLVEGTQYF
TRBV13	TRBD1	TRBJ1-1	once	14	TGTGCCAGCAGCCCACAGGGGACGAACACTGAAGCTTTCTTT	CASSPQGTNTEAFF
TRBV19	NA	TRBJ2-3	few	12	TGTGCCAGTAGTAATTTACCAGATACGCAGTATTTT	CASSNLPDTQYF
TRBV6-5	TRBD1	TRBJ1-2	NA	15	TGTGCCAGCACATCCACCGGGACAGGCGCCTATGGCTACACCTTC	CASTSTGTGAYGYTF
TRBV29-1	TRBD2	TRBJ2-1	NA	16	TGCAGCGTCGATGGGACTAGCGGTAGCTCCTACAATGAGCAGTTCTTC	CSVDGTSGSSYNEQFF
TRBV19	TRBD1	TRBJ2-7	NA	14	TGTGCCAGTAGTCGAGGACAGGGGGCTTACGAGCAGTACTTC	CASSRGQGAYEQYF
TRBV2	TRBD2	TRBJ2-7	once	13	TGTGCCAGCAGTGAATTGCGGGAGAGTGAGCAGTACTTC	CASSELRESEQYF
TRBV10-3	NA	TRBJ2-6	once	15	TGTGCCATCGGACGGGACGTGACTGGGGCCAACGTCCTGACTTTC	CAIGRDVTGANVLTF
TRBV4-3	TRBD2	TRBJ2-2	NA	16	TGCGCCAGCAGCCAAACCCAGCTAGCGGGTACCGGGGAGCTGTTTTTT	CASSQTQLAGTGELFF
TRBV9	TRBD2	TRBJ2-1	NA	14	TGTGCCAGCAGCGTAGGAACTAGCGGGAGTGAGCAGTTCTTC	CASSVGTSGSEQFF
TRBV11-1	NA	TRBJ2-7	NA	12	TGTGCCAGCAGCACCGGAGCATACGAGCAGTACTTC	CASSTGAYEQYF
TRBV7-2	NA	TRBJ2-3	NA	13	TGTGCCAGCAGCGTAACTAGAGCAGATACGCAGTATTTT	CASSVTRADTQYF
TRBV4-3	TRBD1	TRBJ2-7	NA	15	TGCGCCAGCAGCCAAGGCAGGGACAGCTCCTACGAGCAGTACTTC	CASSQGRDSSYEQYF
TRBV5-5	TRBD1	TRBJ1-4	NA	18	TGTGCCAGCAGCTTGGGGGCCTCAGGGGGCCTTACTAATGAAAAACTGTTTTTT	CASSLGASGGLTNEKLFF
TRBV27	NA	TRBJ1-4	few	15	TGTGCCAGCAGATTAGGACTCGCCACTAATGAAAAACTGTTTTTT	CASRLGLATNEKLFF
TRBV28	NA	TRBJ2-7	NA	14	TGTGCCAGCAGTTTCGAAGGACGCGGGTACGAGCAGTACTTC	CASSFEGRGYEQYF
TRBV19	NA	TRBJ2-2	few	14	TGTGCCAGTAGTTCGGGACCTAACACCGGGGAGCTGTTTTTT	CASSSGPNTGELFF
TRBV2	NA	TRBJ1-1	NA	13	TGTGCCAGTGCCGGCCCTCTTGCCACTGAAGCTTTCTTT	CASAGPLATEAFF
TRBV30	TRBD2	TRBJ2-3	NA	14	TGTGCCTGGAGAGGAGCGGGGGGATTCGATACGCAGTATTTT	CAWRGAGGFDTQYF
TRBV7-8	NA	TRBJ2-1	NA	16	TGTGCCAGCAGCTTTATGAGGGAGGTCTCCTACAATGAGCAGTTCTTC	CASSFMREVSYNEQFF
TRBV6-6	TRBD1	TRBJ1-5	NA	14	TGTGCCAGCCAAGACAGGGTTGGCAATCAGCCCCAGCATTTT	CASQDRVGNQPQHF
TRBV28	TRBD2	TRBJ2-3	NA	15	TGTGCCAGCAGCCCTAGCGGGACTAGCACAGATACGCAGTATTTT	CASSPSGTSTDTQYF